Shown below are 5 T cell receptor beta chains from a single sample sequenced in a study of cytomegalovirus exposure and HLA in healthy donors. TCRdb's copy holds only in-frame clones and misses some; the assay was immunoSEQ multiplex PCR. The repertoire holds about 110,000 clones, with roughly nine tenths as singletons. Sequenced material: PBMCs. Receptors originate from a woman between 18 and 29 years old in good health and CMV-seronegative.

This clone showed up just a few times. This chain connects TRBV7-6 to TRBJ1-2; perhaps TRBD1 as D (5 bases). V shed 2 bases and J shed 7 bases, with 14 bases lying between them. The germline V gene has CDR1 SGHVS and CDR2 FNYEAQ. The CDR3 covers 14 residues. This CDR3 is CASSLNPSTGGYTF. In DNA, the CDR3 is TGTGCCAGCAGCTTAAACCCCTCCACAGGTGGCTACACCTTC.

The rearrangement joins TRBV19 to TRBJ1-4; possible D gene TRBD1, 6 bases. V was trimmed by 5 bases and J by 6 bases, leaving 13 bases between them. Germline loops: CDR1 LNHDA, CDR2 SQIVND (reference sequence). The CDR3 sequence is 14 residues long. For the CDR3, the DNA is TGTGCCAGTAGTTCTCAGGGGAGAGATGAAAAACTGTTTTTT. As protein: CASSSQGRDEKLFF.

The chain links TRBV7-2 to TRBJ1-2; D unresolved. Per the germline V gene, CDR1 is SGHTA and CDR2 is FQGNSA. This CDR3 comprises 13 residues. With 3 bases removed from V and 8 bases from J, the gap between germline ends came to 13 bases. The CDR3 region has the DNA TGTGCCAGCAGCTTTTCATCTATGCGGGGCTACACCTTC. Translating gives CASSFSSMRGYTF.

This clone has only a few counts. The rearrangement links TRBV4-1 to TRBJ1-2; 10 positions agree with TRBD1. Trimming took 6 bases from V and 2 from J; bases not matched to a gene: 6. The CDR3 is 15 residues long. Germline V gives CDR1 MGHRA, CDR2 YSYEKL. CDR3 sequence (DNA): TGCGCCAGCAGAACCCCGGGACAGGGGAACTATGGCTACACCTTC. This gives the protein CASRTPGQGNYGYTF.

The chain has TRBV27 and TRBJ1-1, with D maybe TRBD1 (5 bases). The CDR3 length is 15 residues. CDR1 is MNHEY, CDR2 SMNVEV, per germline (reference sequence). The germline V and J ends were trimmed by 7 bases and 0 bases, with 15 bases remaining between them. As DNA, the CDR3 is TGTGCCAGCAAGCCGGGGGTTAGGATGAACACTGAAGCTTTCTTT. Its protein product is CASKPGVRMNTEAFF.